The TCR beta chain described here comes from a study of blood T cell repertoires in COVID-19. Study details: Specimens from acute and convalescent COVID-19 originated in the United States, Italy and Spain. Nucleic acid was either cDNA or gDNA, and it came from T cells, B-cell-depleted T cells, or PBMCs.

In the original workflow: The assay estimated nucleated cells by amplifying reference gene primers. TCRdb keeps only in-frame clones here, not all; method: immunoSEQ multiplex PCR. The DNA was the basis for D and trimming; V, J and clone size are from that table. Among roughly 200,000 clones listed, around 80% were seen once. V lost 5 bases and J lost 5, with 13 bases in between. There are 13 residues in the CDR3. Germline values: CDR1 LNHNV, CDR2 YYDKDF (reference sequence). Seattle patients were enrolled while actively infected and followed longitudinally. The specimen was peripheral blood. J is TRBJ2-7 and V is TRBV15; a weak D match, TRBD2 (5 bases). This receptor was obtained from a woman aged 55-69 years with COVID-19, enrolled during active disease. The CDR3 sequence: CATSPGVPDEQYF. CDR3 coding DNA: TGTGCCACCAGCCCCGGGGTACCCGACGAGCAGTACTTC.